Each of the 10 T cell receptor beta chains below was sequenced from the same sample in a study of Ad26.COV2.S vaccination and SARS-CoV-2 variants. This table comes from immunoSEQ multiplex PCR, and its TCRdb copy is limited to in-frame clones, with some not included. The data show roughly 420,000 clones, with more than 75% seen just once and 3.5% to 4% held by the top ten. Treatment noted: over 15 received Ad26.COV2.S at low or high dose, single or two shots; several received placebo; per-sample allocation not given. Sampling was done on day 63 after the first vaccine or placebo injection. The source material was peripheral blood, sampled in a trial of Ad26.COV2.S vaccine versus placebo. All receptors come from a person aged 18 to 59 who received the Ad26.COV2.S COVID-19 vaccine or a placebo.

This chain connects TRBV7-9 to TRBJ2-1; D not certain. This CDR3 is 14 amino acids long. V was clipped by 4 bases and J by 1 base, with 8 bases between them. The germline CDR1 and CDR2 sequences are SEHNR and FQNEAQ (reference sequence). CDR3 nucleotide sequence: TGTGCCAGCAGCTCAACGGTATCCTACAATGAGCAGTTCTTC. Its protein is CASSSTVSYNEQFF.

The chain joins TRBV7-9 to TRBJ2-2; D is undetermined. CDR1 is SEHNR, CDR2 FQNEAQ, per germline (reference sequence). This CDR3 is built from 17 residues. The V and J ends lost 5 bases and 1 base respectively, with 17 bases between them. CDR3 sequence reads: CASSPSRADRNTGELFF. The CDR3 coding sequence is TGTGCCAGCAGCCCCTCCCGCGCAGACCGGAACACCGGGGAGCTGTTTTTT.

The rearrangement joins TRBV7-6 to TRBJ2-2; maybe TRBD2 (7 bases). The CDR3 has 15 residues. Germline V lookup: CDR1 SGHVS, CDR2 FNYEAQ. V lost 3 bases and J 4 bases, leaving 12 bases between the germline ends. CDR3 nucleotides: TGTGCCAGCAGCTTCCCGGGGGGCCCCACCGGGGAGCTGTTTTTT. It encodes CASSFPGGPTGELFF.

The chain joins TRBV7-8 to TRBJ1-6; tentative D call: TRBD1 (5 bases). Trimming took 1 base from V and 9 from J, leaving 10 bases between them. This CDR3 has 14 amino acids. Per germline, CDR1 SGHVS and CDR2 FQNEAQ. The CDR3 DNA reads TGTGCCAGCAGCTTAGGGAGGGGACCTTCACCCCTCCACTTT. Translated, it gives CASSLGRGPSPLHF.

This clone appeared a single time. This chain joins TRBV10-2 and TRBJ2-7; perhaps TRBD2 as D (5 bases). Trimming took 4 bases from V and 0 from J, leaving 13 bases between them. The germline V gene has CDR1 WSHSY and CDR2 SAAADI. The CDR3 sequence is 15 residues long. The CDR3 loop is CASSVGSESSYEQYF. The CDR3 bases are TGCGCCAGCAGTGTCGGTAGCGAGAGCTCCTACGAGCAGTACTTC.

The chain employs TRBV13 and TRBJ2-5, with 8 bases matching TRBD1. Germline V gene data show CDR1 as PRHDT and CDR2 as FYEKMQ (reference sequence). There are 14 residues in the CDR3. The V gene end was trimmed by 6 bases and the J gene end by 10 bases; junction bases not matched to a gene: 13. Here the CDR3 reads CASRSGGQALDQYF. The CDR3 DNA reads TGTGCCAGCAGAAGTGGGGGACAGGCCCTCGACCAGTACTTC. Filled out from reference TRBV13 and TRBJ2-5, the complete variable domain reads AAGVIQSPRHLIKEKRETATLKCYPIPRHDTVYWYQQGPGQDPQFLISFYEKMQSDKGSIPDRFSAQQFSDYHSELNMSSLELGDSALYFCASRSGGQALDQYFGPGTRLLVL.

The CDR3 DNA is TGTGCCAGCTCCATAGCGGGGACAAGCTCCTACGAGCAGTACTTC. Residues: CASSIAGTSSYEQYF. This chain uses TRBV18 with TRBJ2-7, with 8 bases lining up with TRBD2. V lost 6 bases, J lost 0 bases, and 7 bases stayed unmatched. CDR1 KGHSH and CDR2 LQKENI come from the germline V gene. The CDR3 totals 15 residues.

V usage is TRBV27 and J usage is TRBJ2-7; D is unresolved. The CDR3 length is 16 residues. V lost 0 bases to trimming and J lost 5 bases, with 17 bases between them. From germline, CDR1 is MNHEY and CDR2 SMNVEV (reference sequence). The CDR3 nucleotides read TGTGCCAGCAGTTTATCCCGAGCAGGCCTTCGAGACGAGCAGTACTTC. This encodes CASSLSRAGLRDEQYF.

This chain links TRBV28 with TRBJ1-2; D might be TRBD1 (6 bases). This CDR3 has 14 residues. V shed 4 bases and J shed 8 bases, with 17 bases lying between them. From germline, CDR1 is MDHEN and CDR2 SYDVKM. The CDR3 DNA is TGTGCCAGCAGTTCGCACACAGGGACGGGAGGCTACACCTTC. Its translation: CASSSHTGTGGYTF.

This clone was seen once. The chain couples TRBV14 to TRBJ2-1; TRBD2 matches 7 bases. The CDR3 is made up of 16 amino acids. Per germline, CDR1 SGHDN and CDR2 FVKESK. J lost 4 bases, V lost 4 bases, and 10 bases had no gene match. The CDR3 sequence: CASSRIPAGTYNEQFF. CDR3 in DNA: TGTGCCAGCAGCCGAATCCCAGCGGGGACTTACAATGAGCAGTTCTTC.